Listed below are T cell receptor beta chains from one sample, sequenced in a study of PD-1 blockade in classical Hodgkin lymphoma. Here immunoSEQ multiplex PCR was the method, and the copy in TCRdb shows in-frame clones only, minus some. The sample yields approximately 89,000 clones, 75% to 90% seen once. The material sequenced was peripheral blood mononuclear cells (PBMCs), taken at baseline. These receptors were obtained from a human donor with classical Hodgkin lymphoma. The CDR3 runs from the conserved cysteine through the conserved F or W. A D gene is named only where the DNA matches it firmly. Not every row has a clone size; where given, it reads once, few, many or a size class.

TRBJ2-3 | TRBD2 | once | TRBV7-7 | CASSLGLAGQDTQYF | TGTGCCAGCAGCTTAGGTCTAGCGGGGCAAGATACGCAGTATTTT
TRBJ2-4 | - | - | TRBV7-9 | CASSLALAGTAKNIQYF | TGTGCCAGCAGCTTAGCATTGGCCGGGACAGCCAAAAACATTCAGTACTTC
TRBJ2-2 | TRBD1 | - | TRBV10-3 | CAISATGALNTGELFF | TGTGCCATCAGTGCTACAGGGGCCCTGAACACCGGGGAGCTGTTTTTT
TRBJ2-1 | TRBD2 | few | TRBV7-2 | CASSLTSAANEQFF | TGTGCCAGCAGCTTAACTAGCGCCGCTAATGAGCAGTTCTTC
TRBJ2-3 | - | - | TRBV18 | CASSPRDTQYF | TGTGCCAGCTCCCCTCGGGATACGCAGTATTTT
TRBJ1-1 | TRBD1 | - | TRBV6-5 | CASSKPTTGDEAFF | TGTGCCAGCAGTAAACCTACCACAGGGGATGAAGCTTTCTTT
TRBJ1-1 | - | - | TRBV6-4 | CATRKRQNTEAFF | TGTGCCACCCGTAAAAGACAAAACACTGAAGCTTTCTTT
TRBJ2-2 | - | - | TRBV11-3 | CASILVDPGELFF | -
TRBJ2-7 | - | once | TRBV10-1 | CASSERTYEQYF | TGCGCCAGCAGTGAGAGAACGTACGAGCAGTACTTC
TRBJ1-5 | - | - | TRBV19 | CASSMGQGLNQPQHF | TGTGCCAGTAGTATGGGGCAGGGTTTGAATCAGCCCCAGCATTTT
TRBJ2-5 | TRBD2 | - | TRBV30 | CAWSAWTSGTSQETQYF | TGTGCCTGGAGTGCATGGACTAGCGGAACTAGCCAAGAGACCCAGTACTTC
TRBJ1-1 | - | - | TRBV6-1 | CASHLGPNTEAFF | TGTGCCAGCCACTTGGGACCCAACACTGAAGCTTTCTTT
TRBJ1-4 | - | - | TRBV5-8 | CAAGEKWRDNEKLFF | TGTGCCGCAGGGGAGAAATGGCGAGATAATGAAAAACTGTTTTTT
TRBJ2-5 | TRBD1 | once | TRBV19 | CASSDRGRETQYF | TGTGCCAGTAGCGACAGGGGTCGGGAGACCCAGTACTTC
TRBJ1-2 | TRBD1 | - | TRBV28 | CASSFADRPNYGYTF | TGTGCCAGCAGTTTCGCGGACAGGCCTAACTATGGCTACACCTTC
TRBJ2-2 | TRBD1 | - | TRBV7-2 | CASSLDRGPGELFF | TGTGCCAGCAGCTTAGACAGGGGCCCCGGGGAGCTGTTTTTT
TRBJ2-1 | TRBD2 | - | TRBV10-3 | CAISYQGLAGGDEQFF | TGTGCCATCAGTTACCAAGGGCTAGCGGGAGGGGATGAGCAGTTCTTC
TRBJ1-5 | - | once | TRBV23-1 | CASSQSGGGKQPQHF | TGCGCCAGCAGTCAATCTGGAGGAGGGAAACAGCCCCAGCATTTT
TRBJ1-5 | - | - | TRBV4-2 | CASSQEGNWGNSNQPQHF | TGTGCCAGCAGCCAAGAAGGGAACTGGGGCAATAGCAATCAGCCCCAGCATTTT
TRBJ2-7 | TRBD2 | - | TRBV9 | CASSNTRSGGGGEQYF | TGTGCCAGCAGCAACACTAGATCGGGGGGAGGAGGCGAGCAGTACTTC
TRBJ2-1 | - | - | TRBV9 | CASSARGEYNEQFF | TGTGCCAGCAGCGCCCGCGGGGAATACAATGAGCAGTTCTTC
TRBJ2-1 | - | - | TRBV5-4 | CASSLEPYNEQFF | TGTGCCAGCAGCTTGGAACCTTACAATGAGCAGTTCTTC
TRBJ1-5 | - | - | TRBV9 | CASSVGSNQPQHF | TGTGCCAGCAGCGTAGGGAGCAATCAGCCCCAGCATTTT
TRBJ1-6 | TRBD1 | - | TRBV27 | CASSSTGGSSPLHF | TGTGCCAGCAGTTCCACAGGGGGGAGTTCACCCCTCCACTTT
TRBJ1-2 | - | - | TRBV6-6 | CASSSATVGYGYTF | TGTGCCAGCAGTTCCGCGACAGTCGGCTATGGCTACACCTTC
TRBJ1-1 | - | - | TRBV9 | CASSVGGAVNTEAFF | TGTGCCAGCAGCGTAGGGGGTGCGGTGAACACTGAAGCTTTCTTT
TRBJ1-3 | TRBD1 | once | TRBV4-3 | CASSQDKGASSGNTIYF | TGCGCCAGCAGCCAAGATAAGGGGGCGAGCTCTGGAAACACCATATATTTT
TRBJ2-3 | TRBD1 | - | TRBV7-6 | CASRSGQGSTDTQYF | TGTGCCAGCAGATCTGGACAGGGTAGCACAGATACGCAGTATTTT
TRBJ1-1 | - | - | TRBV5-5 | CASSLAGMNTEAFF | TGTGCCAGCAGCTTGGCAGGGATGAACACTGAAGCTTTCTTT
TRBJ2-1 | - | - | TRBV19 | CASSIDPRSDEQFF | TGTGCCAGTAGTATAGATCCCCGTTCGGATGAGCAGTTCTTC
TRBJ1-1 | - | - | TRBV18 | CASSKGLNTEAFF | TGTGCCAGCTCAAAGGGACTGAACACTGAAGCTTTCTTT
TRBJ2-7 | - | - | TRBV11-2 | CASSLNPGTYEQYF | TGTGCCAGCAGCTTAAATCCCGGGACCTACGAGCAGTACTTC
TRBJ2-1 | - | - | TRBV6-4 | CASSDSSVNEQFF | TGTGCCAGCAGTGACTCAAGTGTCAATGAGCAGTTCTTC
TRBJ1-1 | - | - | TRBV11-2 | CASSLRRSGTEAFF | TGTGCCAGCAGCTTACGTAGGTCTGGGACTGAAGCTTTCTTT
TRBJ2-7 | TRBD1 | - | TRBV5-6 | CASSLAGQAYEQYF | TGTGCCAGCAGCTTGGCGGGACAGGCCTACGAGCAGTACTTC
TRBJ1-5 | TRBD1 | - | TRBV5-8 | CASSSPGQGSNQPQHF | TGTGCCAGCAGCTCCCCGGGACAGGGAAGCAATCAGCCCCAGCATTTT
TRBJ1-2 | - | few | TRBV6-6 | CASSYPGVLDYGYTF | TGTGCCAGCAGTTACCCGGGGGTGTTGGACTATGGCTACACCTTC
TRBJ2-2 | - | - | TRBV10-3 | CAINPSANTGELFF | TGTGCCATCAATCCTAGCGCGAACACCGGGGAGCTGTTTTTT
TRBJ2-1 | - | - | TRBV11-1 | CASSFMGLGKYNEQFF | TGTGCCAGCAGCTTCATGGGCCTGGGGAAATACAATGAGCAGTTCTTC
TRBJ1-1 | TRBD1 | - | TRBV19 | CASSKATGKAEAFF | TGTGCCAGTAGTAAAGCGACAGGGAAGGCTGAAGCTTTCTTT